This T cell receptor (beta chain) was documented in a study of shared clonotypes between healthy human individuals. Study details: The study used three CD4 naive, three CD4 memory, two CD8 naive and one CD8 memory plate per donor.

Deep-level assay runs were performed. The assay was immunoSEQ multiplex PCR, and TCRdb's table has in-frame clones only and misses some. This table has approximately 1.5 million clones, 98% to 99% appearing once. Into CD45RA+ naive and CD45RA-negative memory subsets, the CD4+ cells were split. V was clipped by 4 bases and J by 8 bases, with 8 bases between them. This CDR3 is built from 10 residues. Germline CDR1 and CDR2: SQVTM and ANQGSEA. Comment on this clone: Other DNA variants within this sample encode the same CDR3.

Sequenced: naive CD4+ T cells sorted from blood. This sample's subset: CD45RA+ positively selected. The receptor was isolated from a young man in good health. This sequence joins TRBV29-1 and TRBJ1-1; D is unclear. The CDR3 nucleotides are TGCAGCGTTGTCGGCGCGGAAGCTTTCTTT. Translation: CSVVGAEAFF.